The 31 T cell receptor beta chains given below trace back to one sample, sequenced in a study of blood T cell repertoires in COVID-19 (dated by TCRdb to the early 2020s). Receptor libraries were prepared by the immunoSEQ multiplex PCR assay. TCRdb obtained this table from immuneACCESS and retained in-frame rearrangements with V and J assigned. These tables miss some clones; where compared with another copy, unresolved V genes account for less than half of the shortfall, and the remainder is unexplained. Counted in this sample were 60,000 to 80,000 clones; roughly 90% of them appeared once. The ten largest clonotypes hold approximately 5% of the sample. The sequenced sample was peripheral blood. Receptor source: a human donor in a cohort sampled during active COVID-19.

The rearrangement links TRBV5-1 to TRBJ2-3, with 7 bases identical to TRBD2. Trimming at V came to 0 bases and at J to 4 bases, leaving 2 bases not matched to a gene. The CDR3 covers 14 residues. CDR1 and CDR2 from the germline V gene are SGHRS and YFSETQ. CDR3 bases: TGCGCCAGCAGCTTGGGACTAGCAGCAGATACGCAGTATTTT. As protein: CASSLGLAADTQYF.

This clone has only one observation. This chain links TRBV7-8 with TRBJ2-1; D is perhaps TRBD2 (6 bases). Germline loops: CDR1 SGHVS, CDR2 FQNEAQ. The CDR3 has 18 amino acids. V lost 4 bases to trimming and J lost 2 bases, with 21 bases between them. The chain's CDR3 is CASSYWEVRGSAYNEQFF. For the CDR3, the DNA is TGTGCCAGCAGCTATTGGGAAGTCCGGGGGTCGGCCTACAATGAGCAGTTCTTC.

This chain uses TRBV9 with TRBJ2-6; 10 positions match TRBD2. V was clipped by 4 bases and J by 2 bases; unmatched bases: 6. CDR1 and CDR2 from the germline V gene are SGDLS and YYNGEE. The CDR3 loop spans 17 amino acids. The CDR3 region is CASSPILAGAGANVLTF. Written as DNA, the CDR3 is TGTGCCAGCAGCCCGATTCTAGCGGGAGCTGGGGCCAACGTCCTGACTTTC. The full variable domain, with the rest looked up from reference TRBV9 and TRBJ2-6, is DSGVTQTPKHLITATGQRVTLRCSPRSGDLSVYWYQQSLDQGLQFLIQYYNGEERAKGNILERFSAQQFPDLHSELNLSSLELGDSALYFCASSPILAGAGANVLTFGAGSRLTVL.

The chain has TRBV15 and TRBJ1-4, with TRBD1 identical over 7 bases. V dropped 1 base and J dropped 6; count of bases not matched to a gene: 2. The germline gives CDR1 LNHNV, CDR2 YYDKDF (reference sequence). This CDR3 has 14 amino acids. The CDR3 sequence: CATSRGQGDEKLFF. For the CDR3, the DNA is TGTGCCACCAGCAGAGGGCAGGGGGATGAAAAACTGTTTTTT.

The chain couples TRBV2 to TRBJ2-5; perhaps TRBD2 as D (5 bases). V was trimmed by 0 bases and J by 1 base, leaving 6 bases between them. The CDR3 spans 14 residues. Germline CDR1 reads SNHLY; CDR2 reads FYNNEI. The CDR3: CASSEAGLQETQYF. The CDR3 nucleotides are TGTGCCAGCAGTGAAGCTGGACTCCAAGAGACCCAGTACTTC.

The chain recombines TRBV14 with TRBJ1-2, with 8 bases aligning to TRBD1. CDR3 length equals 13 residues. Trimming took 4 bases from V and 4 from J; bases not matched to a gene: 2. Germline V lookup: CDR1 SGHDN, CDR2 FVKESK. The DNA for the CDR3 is TGTGCCAGCAGCCCGGACAGGGTCTATGGCTACACCTTC. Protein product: CASSPDRVYGYTF. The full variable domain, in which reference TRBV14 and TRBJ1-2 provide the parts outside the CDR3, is EAGVTQFPSHSVIEKGQTVTLRCDPISGHDNLYWYRRVMGKEIKFLLHFVKESKQDESGMPNNRFLAERTGGTYSTLKVQPAELEDSGVYFCASSPDRVYGYTFGSGTRLTVV.

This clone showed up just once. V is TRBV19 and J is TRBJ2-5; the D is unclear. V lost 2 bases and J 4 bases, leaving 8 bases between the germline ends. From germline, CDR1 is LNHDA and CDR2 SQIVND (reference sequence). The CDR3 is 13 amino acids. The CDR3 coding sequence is TGTGCCAGTAGTATATTGGCAGGAGAGACCCAGTACTTC. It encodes CASSILAGETQYF.

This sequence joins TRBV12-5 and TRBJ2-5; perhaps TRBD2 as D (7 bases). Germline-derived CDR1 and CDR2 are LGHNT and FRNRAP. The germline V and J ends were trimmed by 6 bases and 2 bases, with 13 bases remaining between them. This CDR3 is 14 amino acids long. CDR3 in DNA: TGTGCTAGTGGCAAGGGGGGGGCTCAAGAGACCCAGTACTTC. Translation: CASGKGGAQETQYF.

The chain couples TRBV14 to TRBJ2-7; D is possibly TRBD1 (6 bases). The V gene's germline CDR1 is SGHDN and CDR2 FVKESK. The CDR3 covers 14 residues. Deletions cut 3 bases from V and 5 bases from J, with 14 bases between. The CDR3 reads CASSHRGSLDEQYF. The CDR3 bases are TGTGCCAGCAGCCACAGGGGCTCCCTGGACGAGCAGTACTTC.

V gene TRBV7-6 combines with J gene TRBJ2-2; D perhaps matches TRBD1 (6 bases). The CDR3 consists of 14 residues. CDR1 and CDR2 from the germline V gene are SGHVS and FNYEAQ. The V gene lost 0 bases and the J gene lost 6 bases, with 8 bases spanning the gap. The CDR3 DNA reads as TGTGCCAGCAGCTTAGCAGGGGGAGCCGGGGAGCTGTTTTTT. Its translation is CASSLAGGAGELFF.

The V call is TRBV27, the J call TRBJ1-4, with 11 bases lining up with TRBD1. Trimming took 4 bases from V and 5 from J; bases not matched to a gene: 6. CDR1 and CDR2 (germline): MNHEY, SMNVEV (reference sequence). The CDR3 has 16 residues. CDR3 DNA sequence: TGTGCCAGCAGTTCAGGACAGGGGGCTGGCAATGAAAAACTGTTTTTT. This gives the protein CASSSGQGAGNEKLFF.

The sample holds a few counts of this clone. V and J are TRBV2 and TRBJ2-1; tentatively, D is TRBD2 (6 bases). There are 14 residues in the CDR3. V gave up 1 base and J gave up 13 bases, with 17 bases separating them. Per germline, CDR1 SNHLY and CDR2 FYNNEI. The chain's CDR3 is CASSEGQAGHSQFF. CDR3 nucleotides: TGTGCCAGCAGTGAAGGGCAAGCGGGCCATTCACAGTTCTTC.

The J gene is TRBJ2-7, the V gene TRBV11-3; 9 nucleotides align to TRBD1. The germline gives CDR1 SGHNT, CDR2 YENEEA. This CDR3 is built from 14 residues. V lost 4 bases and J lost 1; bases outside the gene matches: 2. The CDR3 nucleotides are TGTGCCAGCAGCTCCGGGACAGGGTCCTACGAGCAGTACTTC. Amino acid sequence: CASSSGTGSYEQYF.

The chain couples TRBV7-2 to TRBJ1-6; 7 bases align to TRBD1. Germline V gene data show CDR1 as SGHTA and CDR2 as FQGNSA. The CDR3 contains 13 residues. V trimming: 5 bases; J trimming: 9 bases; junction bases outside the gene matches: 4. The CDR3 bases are TGTGCCAGCAGCAATCAGGGGGGTTCACCCCTCCACTTT. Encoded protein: CASSNQGGSPLHF.

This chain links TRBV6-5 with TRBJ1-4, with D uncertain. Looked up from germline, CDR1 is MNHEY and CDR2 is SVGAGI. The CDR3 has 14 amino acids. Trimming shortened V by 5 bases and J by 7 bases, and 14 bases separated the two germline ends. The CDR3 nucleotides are TGTGCCAGCAGTCTGAACCCCGGTTTTGAAAAACTGTTTTTT. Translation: CASSLNPGFEKLFF.

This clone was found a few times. In DNA form, the CDR3 reads TGTGCCAGCAGTGAACTGGGGCGGAGCGAGCAGTACTTC. Its protein is CASSELGRSEQYF. The chain links TRBV6-1 to TRBJ2-7, with a weak D call TRBD1 (5 bases). V lost 2 bases to trimming and J lost 6 bases, with 11 bases between them. The CDR3 extends over 13 amino acids. Germline values: CDR1 MNHNS, CDR2 SASEGT.

CDR3 DNA: TGTGCCAGCGGGGACACCCTCCACTTT. This sequence encodes CASGDTLHF. The V gene is TRBV2, the J gene TRBJ1-6; D is perhaps TRBD1 (6 bases). The CDR3 extends over 9 amino acids. V was shortened by 8 bases and J by 14 bases, with 7 bases between the two germline ends. Germline loops: CDR1 SNHLY, CDR2 FYNNEI. The full variable domain, rest sourced from reference TRBV2 and TRBJ1-6, is EPEVTQTPSHQVTQMGQEVILRCVPISNHLYFYWYRQILGQKVEFLVSFYNNEISEKSEIFDDQFSVERPDGSNFTLKIRSTKLEDSAMYFCASGDTLHFGNGTRLTVT.

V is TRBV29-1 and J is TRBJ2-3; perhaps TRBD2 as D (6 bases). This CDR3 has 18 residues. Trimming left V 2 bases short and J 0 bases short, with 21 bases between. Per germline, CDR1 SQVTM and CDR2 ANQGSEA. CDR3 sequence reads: CSVEISGGVWLSTDTQYF. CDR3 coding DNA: TGCAGCGTTGAAATTTCCGGCGGGGTCTGGCTTAGCACAGATACGCAGTATTTT.

Here the CDR3 DNA reads TGTGCCAGCACCCCTGGGAGTGATATCGGGGAGCTGTTTTTT. Translated: CASTPGSDIGELFF. The V gene is TRBV28, the J gene TRBJ2-2; D is possibly TRBD2 (5 bases). V shed 7 bases and J shed 7 bases, with 16 bases lying between them. CDR3 length: 14 amino acids. Germline V gives CDR1 MDHEN, CDR2 SYDVKM.

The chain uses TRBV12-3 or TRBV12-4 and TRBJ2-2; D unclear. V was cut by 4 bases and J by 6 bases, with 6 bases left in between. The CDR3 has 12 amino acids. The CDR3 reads CASSSIPGELFF. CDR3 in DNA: TGTGCCAGCAGTTCTATCCCCGGGGAGCTGTTTTTT.

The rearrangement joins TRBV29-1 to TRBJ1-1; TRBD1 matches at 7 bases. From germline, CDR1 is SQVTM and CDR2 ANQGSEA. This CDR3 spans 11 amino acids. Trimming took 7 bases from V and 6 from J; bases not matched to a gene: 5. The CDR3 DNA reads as TGCAGCGGCCGGACAGGTCCTGAAGCTTTCTTT. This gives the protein CSGRTGPEAFF.

CDR3 protein: CASSPHGNTGELFF. In nucleotides, the CDR3 is TGTGCCAGCAGCCCCCACGGGAACACCGGGGAGCTGTTTTTT. This chain joins TRBV7-9 and TRBJ2-2; D gene ambiguous. V dropped 5 bases and J dropped 1 base, with 8 bases sitting between them. The length of the CDR3 is 14 residues. The germline CDR1 and CDR2 sequences are SEHNR and FQNEAQ (reference sequence).

The chain's CDR3 is CASSYRGPLSEQFF. CDR3 nucleotide sequence: TGTGCCAGCAGTTACAGGGGCCCCTTATCCGAGCAGTTCTTC. V is TRBV6-2 or TRBV6-3 and J is TRBJ2-1; TRBD1 is a possible D gene (5 bases). Trimming left V 2 bases short and J 10 bases short, with 15 bases between. Germline lookup yields CDR1 MNHEY and CDR2 SVGEGT. The CDR3 is 14 residues long.

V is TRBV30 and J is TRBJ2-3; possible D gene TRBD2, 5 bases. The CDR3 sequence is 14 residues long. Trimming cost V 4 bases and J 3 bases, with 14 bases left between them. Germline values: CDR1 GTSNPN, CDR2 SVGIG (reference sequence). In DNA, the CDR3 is TGTGCCTGGATCGGTCGGGAAAGGACAGATACGCAGTATTTT. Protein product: CAWIGRERTDTQYF.

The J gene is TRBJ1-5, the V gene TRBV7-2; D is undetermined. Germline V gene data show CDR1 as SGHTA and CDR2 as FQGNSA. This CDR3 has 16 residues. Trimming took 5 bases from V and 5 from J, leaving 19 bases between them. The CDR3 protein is CASSPRERAPYQPQHF. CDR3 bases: TGTGCCAGCAGCCCCCGGGAAAGGGCGCCCTATCAGCCCCAGCATTTT.

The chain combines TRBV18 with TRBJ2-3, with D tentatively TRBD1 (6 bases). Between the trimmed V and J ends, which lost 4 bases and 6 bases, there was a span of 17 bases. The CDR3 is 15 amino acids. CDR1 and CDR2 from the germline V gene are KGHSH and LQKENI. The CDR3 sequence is CASSRNRASVDTQYF. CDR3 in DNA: TGTGCCAGCTCACGGAACAGGGCTTCGGTTGATACGCAGTATTTT. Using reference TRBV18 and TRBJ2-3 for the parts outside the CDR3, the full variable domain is NAGVMQNPRHLVRRRGQEARLRCSPMKGHSHVYWYRQLPEEGLKFMVYLQKENIIDESGMPKERFSAEFPKEGPSILRIQQVVRGDSAAYFCASSRNRASVDTQYFGPGTRLTVL.

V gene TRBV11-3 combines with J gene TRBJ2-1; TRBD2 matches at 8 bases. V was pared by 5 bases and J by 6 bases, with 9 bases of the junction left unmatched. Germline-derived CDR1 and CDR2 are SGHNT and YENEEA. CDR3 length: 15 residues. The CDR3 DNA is TGTGCCAGCAGCCGCAGCGGGAGCGGTCTCAATGAGCAGTTCTTC. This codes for CASSRSGSGLNEQFF.

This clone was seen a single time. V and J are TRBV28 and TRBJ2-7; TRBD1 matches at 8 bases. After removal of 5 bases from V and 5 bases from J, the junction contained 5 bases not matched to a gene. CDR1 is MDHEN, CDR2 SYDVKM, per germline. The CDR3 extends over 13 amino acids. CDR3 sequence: CASSPLTGDEQYF. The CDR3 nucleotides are TGTGCCAGCAGTCCACTGACAGGGGACGAGCAGTACTTC. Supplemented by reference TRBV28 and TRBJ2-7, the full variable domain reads DVKVTQSSRYLVKRTGEKVFLECVQDMDHENMFWYRQDPGLGLRLIYFSYDVKMKEKGDIPEGYSVSREKKERFSLILESASTNQTSMYLCASSPLTGDEQYFGPGTRLTVT.

CDR3 bases: TGTGCCAGCTCCGACTCCCCGATGGGCTACACCTTC. It is translated as CASSDSPMGYTF. The rearrangement joins TRBV2 to TRBJ1-2; D unresolved. Trimming left V 8 bases short and J 8 bases short, with 15 bases between. The CDR3 is 12 residues long. Germline loops: CDR1 SNHLY, CDR2 FYNNEI.

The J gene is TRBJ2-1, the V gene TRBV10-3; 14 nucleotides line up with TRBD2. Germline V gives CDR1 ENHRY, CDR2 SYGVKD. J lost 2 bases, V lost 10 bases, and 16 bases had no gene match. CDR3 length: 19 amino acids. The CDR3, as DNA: TGTGCCACCCACCCCACGGGACTAGCGGGAGAGGGGACCTACAATGAGCAGTTCTTC. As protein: CATHPTGLAGEGTYNEQFF.

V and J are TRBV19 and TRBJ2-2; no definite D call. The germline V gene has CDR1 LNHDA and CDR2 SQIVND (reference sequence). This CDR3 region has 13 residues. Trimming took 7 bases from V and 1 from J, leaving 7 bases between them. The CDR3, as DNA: TGTGCCAGTATAGCTTTGAACACCGGGGAGCTGTTTTTT. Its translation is CASIALNTGELFF. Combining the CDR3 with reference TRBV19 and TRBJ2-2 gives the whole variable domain DGGITQSPKYLFRKEGQNVTLSCEQNLNHDAMYWYRQDPGQGLRLIYYSQIVNDFQKGDIAEGYSVSREKKESFPLTVTSAQKNPTAFYLCASIALNTGELFFGEGSRLTVL.